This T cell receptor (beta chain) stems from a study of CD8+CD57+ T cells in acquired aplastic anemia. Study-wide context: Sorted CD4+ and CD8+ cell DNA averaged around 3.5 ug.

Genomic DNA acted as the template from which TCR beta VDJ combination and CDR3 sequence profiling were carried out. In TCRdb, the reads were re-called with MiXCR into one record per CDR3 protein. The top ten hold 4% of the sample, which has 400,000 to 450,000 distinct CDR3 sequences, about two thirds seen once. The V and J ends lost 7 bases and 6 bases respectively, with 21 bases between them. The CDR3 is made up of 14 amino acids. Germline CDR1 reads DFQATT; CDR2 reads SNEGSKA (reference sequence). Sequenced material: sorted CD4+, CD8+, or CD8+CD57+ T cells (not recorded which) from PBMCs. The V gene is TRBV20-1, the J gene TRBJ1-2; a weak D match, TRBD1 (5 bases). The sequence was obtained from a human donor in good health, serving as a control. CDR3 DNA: TGCAGTGTCAGTCCGGGACCGGGAAATGATGGCTACACCTTC. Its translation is CSVSPGPGNDGYTF.